The present entry profiles one T cell receptor beta chain with its context. Investigators reverse transcribed all isolated RNA, so they sequenced expressed TCRB transcripts. Profiled with immunoSEQ multiplex PCR; TCRdb holds only in-frame clones, not every one. The sample lists around 500,000 clones, about an eighth seen once, with roughly 0.046% in the top ten. This sample stems from a study of beta chain features in type 1 diabetes. The sample comprised naive CD4+ T cells from blood. This clonotype was obtained from a woman between 18 and 30 years old in good health.

The CDR3 DNA reads as TGCAGCGCAACCGACAGGGTCCCCGGGGAGCTGTTTTTT. Its protein is CSATDRVPGELFF. V gene TRBV29-1 combines with J gene TRBJ2-2, with 7 bases identical to TRBD1. The CDR3 is made up of 13 amino acids. Germline V gene lookup returns CDR1 SQVTM and CDR2 ANQGSEA. V shed 7 bases, J shed 6 bases, and the junction held 8 bases outside the gene matches.